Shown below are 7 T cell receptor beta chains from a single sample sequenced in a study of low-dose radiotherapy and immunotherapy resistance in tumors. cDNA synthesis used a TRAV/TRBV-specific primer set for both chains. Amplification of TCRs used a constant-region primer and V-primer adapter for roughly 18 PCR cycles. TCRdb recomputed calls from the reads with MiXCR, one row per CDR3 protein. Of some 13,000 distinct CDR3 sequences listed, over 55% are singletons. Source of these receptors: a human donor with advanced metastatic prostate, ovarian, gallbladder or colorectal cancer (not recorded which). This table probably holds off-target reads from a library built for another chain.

CDR3 amino acids: CASSYEAGVYDGYTF. For the CDR3, the DNA is TGTGCCAGCAGCTACGAGGCAGGGGTGTATGATGGCTACACCTTC. The rearrangement joins TRBV6-6 to TRBJ1-2; tentative D call: TRBD1 (6 bases). CDR1 is MNHNY and CDR2 is SVGAGI in the germline V gene (reference sequence). This CDR3 has 15 residues. V was clipped by 6 bases and J by 6 bases, with 20 bases between them.

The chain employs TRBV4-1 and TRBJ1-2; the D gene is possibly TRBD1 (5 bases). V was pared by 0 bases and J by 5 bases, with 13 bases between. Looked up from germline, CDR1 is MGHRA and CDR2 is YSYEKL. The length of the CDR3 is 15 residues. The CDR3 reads CASSQDMTDEYGYTF. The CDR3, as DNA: TGCGCCAGCAGCCAAGATATGACAGATGAATATGGCTACACCTTC.

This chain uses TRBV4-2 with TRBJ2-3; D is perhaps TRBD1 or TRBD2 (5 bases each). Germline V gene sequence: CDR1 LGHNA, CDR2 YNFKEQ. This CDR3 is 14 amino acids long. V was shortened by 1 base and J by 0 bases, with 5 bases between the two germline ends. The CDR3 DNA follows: TGTGCCAGCAGCCAAGGGGACAGCACAGATACGCAGTATTTT. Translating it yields CASSQGDSTDTQYF.

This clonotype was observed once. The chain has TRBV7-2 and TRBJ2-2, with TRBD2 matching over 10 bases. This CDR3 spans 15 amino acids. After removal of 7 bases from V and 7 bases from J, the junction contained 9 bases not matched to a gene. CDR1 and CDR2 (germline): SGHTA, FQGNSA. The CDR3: CASTEGLAFGGELFF. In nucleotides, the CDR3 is TGTGCCAGCACCGAGGGACTAGCGTTTGGCGGGGAGCTGTTTTTT.

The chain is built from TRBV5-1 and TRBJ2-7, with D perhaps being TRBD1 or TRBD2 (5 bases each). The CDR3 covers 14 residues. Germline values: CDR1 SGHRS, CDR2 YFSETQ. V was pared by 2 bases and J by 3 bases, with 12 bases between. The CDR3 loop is CASSFRDRDYEQYF. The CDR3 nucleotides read TGCGCCAGCAGCTTCCGGGACCGAGACTACGAGCAGTACTTC.

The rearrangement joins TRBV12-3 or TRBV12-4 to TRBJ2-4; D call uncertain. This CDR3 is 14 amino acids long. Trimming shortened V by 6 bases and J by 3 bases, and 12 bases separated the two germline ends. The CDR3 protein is CASRPRVGKNIQYF. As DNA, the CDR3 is TGTGCCAGCAGGCCAAGGGTGGGCAAAAACATTCAGTACTTC.

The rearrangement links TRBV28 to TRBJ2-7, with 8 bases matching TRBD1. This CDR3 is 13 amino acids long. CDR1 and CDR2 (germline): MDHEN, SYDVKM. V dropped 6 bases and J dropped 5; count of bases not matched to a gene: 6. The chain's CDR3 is CASRPGGLNEQYF. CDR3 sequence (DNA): TGTGCCAGCAGACCAGGGGGCCTAAACGAGCAGTACTTC.